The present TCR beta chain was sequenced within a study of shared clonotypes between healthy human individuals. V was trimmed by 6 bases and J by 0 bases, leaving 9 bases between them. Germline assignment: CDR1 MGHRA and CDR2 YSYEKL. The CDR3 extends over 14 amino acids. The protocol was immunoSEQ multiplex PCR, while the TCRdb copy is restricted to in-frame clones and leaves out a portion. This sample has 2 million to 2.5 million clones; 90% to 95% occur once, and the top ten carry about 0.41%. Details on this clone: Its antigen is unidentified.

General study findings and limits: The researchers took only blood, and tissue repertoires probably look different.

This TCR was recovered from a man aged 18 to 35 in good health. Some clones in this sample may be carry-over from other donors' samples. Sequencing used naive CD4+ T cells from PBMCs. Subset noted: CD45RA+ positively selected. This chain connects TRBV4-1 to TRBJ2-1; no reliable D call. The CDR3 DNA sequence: TGCGCCAGCAGAGAATCTCGCTCCTACAATGAGCAGTTCTTC. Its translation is CASRESRSYNEQFF.